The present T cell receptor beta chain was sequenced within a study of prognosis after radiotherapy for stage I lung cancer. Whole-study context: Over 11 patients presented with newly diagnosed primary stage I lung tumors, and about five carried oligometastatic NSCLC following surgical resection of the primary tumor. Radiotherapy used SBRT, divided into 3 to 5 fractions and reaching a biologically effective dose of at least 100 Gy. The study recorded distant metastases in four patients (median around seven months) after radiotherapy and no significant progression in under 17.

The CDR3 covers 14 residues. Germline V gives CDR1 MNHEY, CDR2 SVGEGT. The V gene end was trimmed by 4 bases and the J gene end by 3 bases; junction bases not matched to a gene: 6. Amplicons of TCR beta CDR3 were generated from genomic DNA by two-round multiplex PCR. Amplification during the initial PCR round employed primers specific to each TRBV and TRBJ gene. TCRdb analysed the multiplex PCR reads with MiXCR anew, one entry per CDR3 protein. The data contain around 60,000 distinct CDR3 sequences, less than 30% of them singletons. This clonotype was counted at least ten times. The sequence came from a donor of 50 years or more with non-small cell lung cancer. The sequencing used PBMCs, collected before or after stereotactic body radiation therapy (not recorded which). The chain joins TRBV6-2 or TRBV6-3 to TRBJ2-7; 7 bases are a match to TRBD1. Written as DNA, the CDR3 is TGTGCCAGCAGTTCAATTGACAGGGACTACGAGCAGTACTTC. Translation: CASSSIDRDYEQYF.